The T cell receptor beta chain under discussion was sequenced for a study of regulatory T cells in long-lasting Graves disease. Overall study results and limits: Persistent patients had more shared public clonotypes (under 3,000) than new patients (about 970). Sampling was limited to peripheral blood rather than thyroid tissue.

Noted time point: persistent/refractory GD, antithyroid drugs over 5 years with positive TRAb. Preparation of the TCR library used RNA extracted from PBMCs. Construction of the TCR beta libraries employed iRepertoire HTBI primers in conjunction with Arm-PCR of CDR3 regions. TCRdb called the multiplex PCR reads again in MiXCR, with one record for every CDR3 protein. The data contain 400,000 or so distinct CDR3 sequences, around a quarter of them singletons. This CDR3 has 14 residues. V was shortened by 4 bases and J by 5 bases, with 17 bases between the two germline ends. The germline V gene encodes CDR1 SQVTM and CDR2 ANQGSEA. This clonotype occurred a few times. What it binds is unknown.

The TCR sequence derives from a female donor with Graves disease. The genes are TRBV29-1 and TRBJ2-5; no clear D. This specimen consisted of peripheral blood mononuclear cells (PBMCs), obtained when the disease was refractory, from a patient treated with antithyroid drugs. CDR3 sequence (DNA): TGCAGCGTTGCCCTTCTGACATCGCGGGAGACCCAGTACTTC. It translates to CSVALLTSRETQYF.